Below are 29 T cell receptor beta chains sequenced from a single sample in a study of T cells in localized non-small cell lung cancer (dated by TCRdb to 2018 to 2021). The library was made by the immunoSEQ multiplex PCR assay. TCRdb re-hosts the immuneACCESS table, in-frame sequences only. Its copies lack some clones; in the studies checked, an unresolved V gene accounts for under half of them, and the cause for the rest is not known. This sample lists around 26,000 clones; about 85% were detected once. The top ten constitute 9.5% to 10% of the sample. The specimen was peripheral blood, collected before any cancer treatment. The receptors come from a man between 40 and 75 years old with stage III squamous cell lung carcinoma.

DNA for the CDR3: TGCACCGACTCAGAAGCTTTCTTT. This codes for CTDSEAFF. This chain uses TRBV29-1 with TRBJ1-1; D is unclear. The CDR3 covers 8 residues. In germline, CDR1 is SQVTM, CDR2 ANQGSEA.

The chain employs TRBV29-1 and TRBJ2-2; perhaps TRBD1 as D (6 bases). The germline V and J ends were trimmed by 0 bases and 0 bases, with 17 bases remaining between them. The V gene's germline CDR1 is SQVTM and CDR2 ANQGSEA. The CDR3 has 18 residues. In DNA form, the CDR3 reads TGCAGCGTTGAAGAGGTAGGAAGGGGACAACCGAACACCGGGGAGCTGTTTTTT. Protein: CSVEEVGRGQPNTGELFF.

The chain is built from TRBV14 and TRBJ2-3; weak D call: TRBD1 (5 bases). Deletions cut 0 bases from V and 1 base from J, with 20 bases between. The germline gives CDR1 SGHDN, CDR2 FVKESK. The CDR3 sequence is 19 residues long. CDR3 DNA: TGTGCCAGCAGCCAAGAGTCCCCCCGACAGTTCCTAGGCACAGATACGCAGTATTTT. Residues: CASSQESPRQFLGTDTQYF.

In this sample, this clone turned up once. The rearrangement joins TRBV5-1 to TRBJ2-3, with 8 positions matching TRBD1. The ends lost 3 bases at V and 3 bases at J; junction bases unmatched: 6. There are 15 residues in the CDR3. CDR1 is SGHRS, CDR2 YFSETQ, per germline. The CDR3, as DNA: TGCGCCAGCAGCTCGACAGGGGTTGTGACAGATACGCAGTATTTT. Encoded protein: CASSSTGVVTDTQYF.

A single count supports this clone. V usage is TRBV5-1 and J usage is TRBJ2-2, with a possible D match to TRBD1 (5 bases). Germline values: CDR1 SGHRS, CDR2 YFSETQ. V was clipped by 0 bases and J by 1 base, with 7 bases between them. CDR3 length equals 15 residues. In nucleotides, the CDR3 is TGCGCCAGCAGCTTGGGACAGATGAACACCGGGGAGCTGTTTTTT. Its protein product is CASSLGQMNTGELFF. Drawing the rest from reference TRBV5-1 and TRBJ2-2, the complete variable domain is KAGVTQTPRYLIKTRGQQVTLSCSPISGHRSVSWYQQTPGQGLQFLFEYFSETQRNKGNFPGRFSGRQFSNSRSEMNVSTLELGDSALYLCASSLGQMNTGELFFGEGSRLTVL.

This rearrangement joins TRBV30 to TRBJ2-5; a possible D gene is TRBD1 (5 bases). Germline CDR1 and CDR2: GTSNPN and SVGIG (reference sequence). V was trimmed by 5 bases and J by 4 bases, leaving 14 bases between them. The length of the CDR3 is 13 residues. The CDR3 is CAWDRPMRETQYF. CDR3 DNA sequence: TGTGCCTGGGACAGACCGATGCGAGAGACCCAGTACTTC.

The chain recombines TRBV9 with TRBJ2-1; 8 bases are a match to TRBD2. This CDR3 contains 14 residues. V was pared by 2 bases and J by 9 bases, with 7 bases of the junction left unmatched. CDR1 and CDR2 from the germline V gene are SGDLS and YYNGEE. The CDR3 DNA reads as TGTGCCAGCAGCGTCCCCGCGGGGGGAAGTGAGCAGTTCTTC. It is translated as CASSVPAGGSEQFF.

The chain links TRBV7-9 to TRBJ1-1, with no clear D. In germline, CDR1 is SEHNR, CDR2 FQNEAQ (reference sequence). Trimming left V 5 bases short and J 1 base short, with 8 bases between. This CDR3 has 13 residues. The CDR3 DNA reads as TGTGCCAGCAGCCCAGATTGGAACACTGAAGCTTTCTTT. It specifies CASSPDWNTEAFF.

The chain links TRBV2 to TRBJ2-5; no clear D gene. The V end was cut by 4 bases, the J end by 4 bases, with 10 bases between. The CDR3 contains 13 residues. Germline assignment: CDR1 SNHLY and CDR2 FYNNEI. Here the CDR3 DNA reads TGTGCCAGCAGTGGGTTCTATGGAGAGACCCAGTACTTC. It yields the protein CASSGFYGETQYF.

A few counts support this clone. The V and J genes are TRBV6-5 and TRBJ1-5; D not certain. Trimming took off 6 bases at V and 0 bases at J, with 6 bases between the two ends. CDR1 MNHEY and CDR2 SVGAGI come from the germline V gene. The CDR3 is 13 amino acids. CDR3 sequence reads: CASRMASNQPQHF. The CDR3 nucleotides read TGTGCCAGCAGAATGGCTAGCAATCAGCCCCAGCATTTT.

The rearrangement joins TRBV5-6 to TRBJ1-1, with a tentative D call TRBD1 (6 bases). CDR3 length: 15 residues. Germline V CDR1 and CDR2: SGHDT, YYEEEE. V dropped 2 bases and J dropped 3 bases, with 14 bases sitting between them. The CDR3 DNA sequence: TGTGCCAGCAGCTTACTAACAGGGCCCTACACTGAAGCTTTCTTT. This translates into CASSLLTGPYTEAFF. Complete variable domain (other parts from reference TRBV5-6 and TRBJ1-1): DAGVTQSPTHLIKTRGQQVTLRCSPKSGHDTVSWYQQALGQGPQFIFQYYEEEERQRGNFPDRFSGHQFPNYSSELNVNALLLGDSALYLCASSLLTGPYTEAFFGQGTRLTVV.

The CDR3 nucleotides are TGTGCCAGCAGCCGCAGGACAGAGGTCTATAGCGAAAAACTGTTTTTT. The encoded protein is CASSRRTEVYSEKLFF. The chain recombines TRBV13 with TRBJ1-4; D is possibly TRBD1 (6 bases). V dropped 5 bases and J dropped 8 bases, with 21 bases sitting between them. The germline gives CDR1 PRHDT, CDR2 FYEKMQ (reference sequence). The length of the CDR3 is 16 residues.

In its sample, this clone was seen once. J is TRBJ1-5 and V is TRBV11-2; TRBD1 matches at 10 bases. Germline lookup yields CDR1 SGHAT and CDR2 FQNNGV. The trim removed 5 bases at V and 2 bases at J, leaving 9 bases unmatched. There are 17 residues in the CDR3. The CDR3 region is CASSAGQGSGGNQPQHF. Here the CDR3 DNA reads TGTGCCAGCAGCGCGGGACAGGGGAGTGGTGGCAATCAGCCCCAGCATTTT.

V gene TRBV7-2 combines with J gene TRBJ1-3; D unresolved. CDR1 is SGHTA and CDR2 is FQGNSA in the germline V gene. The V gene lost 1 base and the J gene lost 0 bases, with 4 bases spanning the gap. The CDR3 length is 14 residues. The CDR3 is CASSLVTSGNTIYF. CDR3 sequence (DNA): TGTGCCAGCAGCTTAGTTACCTCTGGAAACACCATATATTTT.

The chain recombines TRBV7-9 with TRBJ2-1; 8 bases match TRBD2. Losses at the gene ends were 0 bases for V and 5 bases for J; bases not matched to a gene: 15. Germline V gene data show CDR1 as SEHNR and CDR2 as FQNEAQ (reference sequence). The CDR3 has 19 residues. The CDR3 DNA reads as TGTGCCAGCAGCTTAGCGCGGATTTCGGGAGGGTACCTTAACAATGAGCAGTTCTTC. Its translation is CASSLARISGGYLNNEQFF.

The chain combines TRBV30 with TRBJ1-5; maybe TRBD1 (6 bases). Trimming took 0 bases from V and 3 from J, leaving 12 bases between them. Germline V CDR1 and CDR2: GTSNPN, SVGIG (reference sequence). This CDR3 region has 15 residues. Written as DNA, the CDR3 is TGTGCCTGGAGTGTACATACAGGGCCCAATCAGCCCCAGCATTTT. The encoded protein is CAWSVHTGPNQPQHF.

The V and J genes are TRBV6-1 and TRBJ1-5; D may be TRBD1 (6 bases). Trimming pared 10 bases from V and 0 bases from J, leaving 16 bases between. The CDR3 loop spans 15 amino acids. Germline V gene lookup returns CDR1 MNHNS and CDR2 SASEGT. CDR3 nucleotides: TGTGCCACCCAAGGGACACGGAATAGCAATCAGCCCCAGCATTTT. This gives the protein CATQGTRNSNQPQHF.

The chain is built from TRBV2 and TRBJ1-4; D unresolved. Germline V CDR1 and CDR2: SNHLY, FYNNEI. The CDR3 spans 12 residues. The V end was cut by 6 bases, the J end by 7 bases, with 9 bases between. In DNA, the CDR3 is TGTGCCAGCAGGGGCCTCAGTGAAAAACTGTTTTTT. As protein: CASRGLSEKLFF.

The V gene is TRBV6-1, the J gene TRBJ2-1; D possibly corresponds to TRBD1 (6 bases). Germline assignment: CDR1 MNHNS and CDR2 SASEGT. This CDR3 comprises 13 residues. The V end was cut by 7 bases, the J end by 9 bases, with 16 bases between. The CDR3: CASTRGPFGEQFF. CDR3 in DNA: TGTGCCAGCACCAGGGGACCCTTTGGTGAGCAGTTCTTC.

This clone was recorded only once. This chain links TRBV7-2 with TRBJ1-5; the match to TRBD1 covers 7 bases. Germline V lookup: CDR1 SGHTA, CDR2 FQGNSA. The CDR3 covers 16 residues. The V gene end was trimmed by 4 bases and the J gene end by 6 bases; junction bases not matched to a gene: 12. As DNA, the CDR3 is TGTGCCAGCAGCTCATCCGGGACAGCGACGTTTCAGCCCCAGCATTTT. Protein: CASSSSGTATFQPQHF.

DNA of the CDR3: TGTGCCAGCAGCCCACCCGCGGGACAGGGGAAGAACGAGCAGTACTTC. Translating it yields CASSPPAGQGKNEQYF. V is TRBV21-1 and J is TRBJ2-7; the table names TRBD1, a call not compared with the DNA. TRBV21-1 has pseudogene status. CDR3 size: 16 residues.

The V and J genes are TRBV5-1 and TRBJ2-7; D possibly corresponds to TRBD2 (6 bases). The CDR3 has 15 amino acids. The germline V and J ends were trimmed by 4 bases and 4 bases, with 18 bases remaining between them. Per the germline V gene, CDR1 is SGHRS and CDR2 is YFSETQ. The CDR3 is CASSLEGGGLYEQYF. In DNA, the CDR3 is TGCGCCAGCAGCCTAGAGGGTGGAGGGCTGTACGAGCAGTACTTC.

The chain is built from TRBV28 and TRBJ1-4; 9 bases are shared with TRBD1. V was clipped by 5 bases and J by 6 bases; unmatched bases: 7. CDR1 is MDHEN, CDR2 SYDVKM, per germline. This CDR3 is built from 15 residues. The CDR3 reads CASSPQGAIDEKLFF. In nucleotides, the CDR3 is TGTGCCAGCAGTCCACAGGGGGCGATAGATGAAAAACTGTTTTTT.

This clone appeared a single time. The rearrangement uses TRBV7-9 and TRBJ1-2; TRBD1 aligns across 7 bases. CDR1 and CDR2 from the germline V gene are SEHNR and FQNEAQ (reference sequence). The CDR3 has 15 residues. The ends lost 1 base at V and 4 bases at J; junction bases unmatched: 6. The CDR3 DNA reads TGTGCCAGCAGCTTAGTGGAGGGGGCAGGCTATGGCTACACCTTC. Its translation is CASSLVEGAGYGYTF.

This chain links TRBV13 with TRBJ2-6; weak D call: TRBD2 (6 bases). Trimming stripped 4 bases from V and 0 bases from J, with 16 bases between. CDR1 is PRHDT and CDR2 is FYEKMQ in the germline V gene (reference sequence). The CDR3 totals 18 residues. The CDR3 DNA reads TGTGCCAGCAGCTCCCTCTCCGGAGGGCCCTCTGGGGCCAACGTCCTGACTTTC. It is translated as CASSSLSGGPSGANVLTF.

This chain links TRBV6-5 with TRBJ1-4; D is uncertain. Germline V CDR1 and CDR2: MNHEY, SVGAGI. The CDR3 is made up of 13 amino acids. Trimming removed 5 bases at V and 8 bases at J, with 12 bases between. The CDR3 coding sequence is TGTGCCAGCAGTGGATGGACGGACGAAAAACTGTTTTTT. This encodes CASSGWTDEKLFF.

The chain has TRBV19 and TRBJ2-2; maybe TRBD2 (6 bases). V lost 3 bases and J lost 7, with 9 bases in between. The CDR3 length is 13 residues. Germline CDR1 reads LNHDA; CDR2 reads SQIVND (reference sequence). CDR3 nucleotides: TGTGCCAGTAGTATCCTGGGGGGCGGGGAGCTGTTTTTT. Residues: CASSILGGGELFF.

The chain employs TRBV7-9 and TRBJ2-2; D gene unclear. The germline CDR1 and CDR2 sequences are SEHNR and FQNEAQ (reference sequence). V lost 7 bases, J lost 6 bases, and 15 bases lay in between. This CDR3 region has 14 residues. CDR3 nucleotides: TGTGCCAGCACCCGGATGGCACCTCCCGGGGAGCTGTTTTTT. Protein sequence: CASTRMAPPGELFF.

CDR3 in amino acids: CASSPGRELNIQYF. As DNA, the CDR3 is TGCGCCAGCAGCCCAGGACGCGAGTTAAACATTCAGTACTTC. V gene TRBV5-1 combines with J gene TRBJ2-4; D uncertain. The ends were cut back, 4 bases at V and 6 bases at J, with 14 bases in the middle. The CDR3 covers 14 residues. Germline assignment: CDR1 SGHRS and CDR2 YFSETQ.